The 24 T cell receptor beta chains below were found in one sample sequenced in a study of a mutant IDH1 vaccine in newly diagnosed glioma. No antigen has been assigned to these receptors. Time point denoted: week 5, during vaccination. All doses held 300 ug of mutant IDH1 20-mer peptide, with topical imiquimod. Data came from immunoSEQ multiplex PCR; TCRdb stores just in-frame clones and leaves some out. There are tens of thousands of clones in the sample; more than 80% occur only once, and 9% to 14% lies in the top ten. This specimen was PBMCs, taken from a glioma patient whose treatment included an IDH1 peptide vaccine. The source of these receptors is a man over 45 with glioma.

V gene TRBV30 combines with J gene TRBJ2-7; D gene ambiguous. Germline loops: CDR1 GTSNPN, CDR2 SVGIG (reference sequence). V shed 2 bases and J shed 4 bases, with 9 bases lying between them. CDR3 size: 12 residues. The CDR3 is CAWSSGPYEQYF. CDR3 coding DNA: TGTGCCTGGAGTTCGGGCCCATACGAGCAGTACTTC.

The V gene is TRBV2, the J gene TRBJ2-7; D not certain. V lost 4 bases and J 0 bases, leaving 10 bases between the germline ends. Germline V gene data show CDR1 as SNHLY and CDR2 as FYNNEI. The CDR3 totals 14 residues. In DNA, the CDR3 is TGTGCCAGCAGTGCTCGGGTGTACTCCTACGAGCAGTACTTC. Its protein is CASSARVYSYEQYF.

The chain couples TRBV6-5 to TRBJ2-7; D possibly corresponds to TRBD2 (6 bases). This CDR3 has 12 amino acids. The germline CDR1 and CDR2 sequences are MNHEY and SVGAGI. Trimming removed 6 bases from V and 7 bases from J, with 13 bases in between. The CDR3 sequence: CASSRAGQEQYF. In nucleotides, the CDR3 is TGTGCCAGCAGCCGTGCGGGGCAGGAGCAGTACTTC.

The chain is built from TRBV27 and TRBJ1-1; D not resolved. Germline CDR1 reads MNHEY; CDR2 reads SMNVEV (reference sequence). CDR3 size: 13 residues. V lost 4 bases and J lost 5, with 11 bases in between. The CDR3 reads CASSSLQRTEAFF. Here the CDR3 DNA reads TGTGCCAGCAGTTCACTGCAGCGGACTGAAGCTTTCTTT.

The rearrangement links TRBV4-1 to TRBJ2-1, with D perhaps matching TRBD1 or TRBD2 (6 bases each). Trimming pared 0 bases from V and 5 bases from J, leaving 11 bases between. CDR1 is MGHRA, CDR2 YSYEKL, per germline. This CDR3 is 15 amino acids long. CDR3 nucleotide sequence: TGCGCCAGCAGCCAAGACTTCCGGGGGCACAATGAGCAGTTCTTC. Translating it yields CASSQDFRGHNEQFF.

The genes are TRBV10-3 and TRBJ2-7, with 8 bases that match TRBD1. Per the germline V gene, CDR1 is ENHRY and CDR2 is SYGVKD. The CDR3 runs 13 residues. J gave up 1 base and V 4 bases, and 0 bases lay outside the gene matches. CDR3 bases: TGTGCCATCAGTGGGGACAGGTCCTACGAGCAGTACTTC. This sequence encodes CAISGDRSYEQYF.

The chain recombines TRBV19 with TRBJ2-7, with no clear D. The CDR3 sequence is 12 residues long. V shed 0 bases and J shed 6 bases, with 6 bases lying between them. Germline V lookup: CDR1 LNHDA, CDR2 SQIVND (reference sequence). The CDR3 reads CASSIDLGEQYF. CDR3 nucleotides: TGTGCCAGTAGTATAGATCTGGGCGAGCAGTACTTC.

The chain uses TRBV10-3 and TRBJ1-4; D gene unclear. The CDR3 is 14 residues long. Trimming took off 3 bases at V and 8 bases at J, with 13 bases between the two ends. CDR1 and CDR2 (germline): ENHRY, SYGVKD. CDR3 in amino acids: CAISDGRVGEKLFF. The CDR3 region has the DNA TGTGCCATCAGTGACGGGAGGGTTGGCGAAAAACTGTTTTTT.

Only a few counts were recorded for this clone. The CDR3, as DNA: TGCAGCGTTGATTTTACAGGGACCGGGGAGCTGTTTTTT. It specifies CSVDFTGTGELFF. This rearrangement joins TRBV29-1 to TRBJ2-2; maybe TRBD1 (6 bases). The germline V gene has CDR1 SQVTM and CDR2 ANQGSEA. The CDR3 extends over 13 amino acids. V was pared by 3 bases and J by 5 bases, with 10 bases between.

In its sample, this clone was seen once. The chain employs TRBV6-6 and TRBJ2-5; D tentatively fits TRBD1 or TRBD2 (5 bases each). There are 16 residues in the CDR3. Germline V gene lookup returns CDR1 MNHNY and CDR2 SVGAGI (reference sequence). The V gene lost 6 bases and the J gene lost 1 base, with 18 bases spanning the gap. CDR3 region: CASRRGSGPLQETQYF. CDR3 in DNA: TGTGCCAGCAGACGAGGGTCAGGGCCCCTCCAAGAGACCCAGTACTTC.

CDR3 amino acids: CSLRSGWGPRETQYF. Here the CDR3 DNA reads TGCAGCCTTAGGTCCGGATGGGGTCCCCGGGAGACCCAGTACTTC. This sequence joins TRBV29-1 and TRBJ2-5; D gene unclear. Germline V gene sequence: CDR1 SQVTM, CDR2 ANQGSEA. The CDR3 runs to 15 residues. The ends were cut back, 8 bases at V and 5 bases at J, with 24 bases in the middle.

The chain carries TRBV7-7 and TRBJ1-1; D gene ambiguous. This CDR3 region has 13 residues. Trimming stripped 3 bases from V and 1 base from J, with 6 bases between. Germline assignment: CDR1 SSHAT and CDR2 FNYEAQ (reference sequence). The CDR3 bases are TGTGCCAGCAGCTTGACCGAGAACACTGAAGCTTTCTTT. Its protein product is CASSLTENTEAFF.

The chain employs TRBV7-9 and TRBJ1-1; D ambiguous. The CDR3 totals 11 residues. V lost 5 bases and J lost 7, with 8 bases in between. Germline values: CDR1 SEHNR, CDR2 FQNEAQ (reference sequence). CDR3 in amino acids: CASSPSVEAFF. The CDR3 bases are TGTGCCAGCAGCCCGTCGGTTGAAGCTTTCTTT.

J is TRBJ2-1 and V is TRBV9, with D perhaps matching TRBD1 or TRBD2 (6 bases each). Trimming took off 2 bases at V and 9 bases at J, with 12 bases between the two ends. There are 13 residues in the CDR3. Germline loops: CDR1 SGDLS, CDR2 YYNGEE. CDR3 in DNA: TGTGCCAGCAGCGTGGGGGGCGGAGGTGAGCAGTTCTTC. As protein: CASSVGGGGEQFF.

The CDR3 spells CASSYRDRGGYTF. DNA for the CDR3: TGTGCCAGCAGTTACAGGGACAGAGGTGGCTACACCTTC. The chain is built from TRBV6-5 and TRBJ1-2; 7 bases line up with TRBD1. Germline CDR1 MNHEY, CDR2 SVGAGI. The V gene end was trimmed by 2 bases and the J gene end by 7 bases; junction bases not matched to a gene: 4. The CDR3 runs to 13 residues.

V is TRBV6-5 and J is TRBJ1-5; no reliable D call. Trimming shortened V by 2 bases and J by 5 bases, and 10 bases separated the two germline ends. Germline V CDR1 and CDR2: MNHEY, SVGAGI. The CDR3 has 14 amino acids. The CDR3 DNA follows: TGTGCCAGCAGTTACCTTGGGGAAGATCAGCCCCAGCATTTT. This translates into CASSYLGEDQPQHF.

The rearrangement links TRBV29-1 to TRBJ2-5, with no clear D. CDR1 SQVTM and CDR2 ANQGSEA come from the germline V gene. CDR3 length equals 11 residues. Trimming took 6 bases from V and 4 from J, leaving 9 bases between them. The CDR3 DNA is TGCAGCGTAGAAAAGGCAGAGACCCAGTACTTC. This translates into CSVEKAETQYF.

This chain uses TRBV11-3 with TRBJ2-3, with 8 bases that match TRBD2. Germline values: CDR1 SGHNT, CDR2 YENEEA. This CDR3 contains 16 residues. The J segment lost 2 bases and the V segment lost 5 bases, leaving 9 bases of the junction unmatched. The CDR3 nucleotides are TGTGCCAGCAGCCGAGGCTTAGCGGGGCTCACAGATACGCAGTATTTT. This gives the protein CASSRGLAGLTDTQYF. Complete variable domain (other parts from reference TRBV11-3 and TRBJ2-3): EAGVVQSPRYKIIEKKQPVAFWCNPISGHNTLYWYLQNLGQGPELLIRYENEEAVDDSQLPKDRFSAERLKGVDSTLKIQPAELGDSAVYLCASSRGLAGLTDTQYFGPGTRLTVL.

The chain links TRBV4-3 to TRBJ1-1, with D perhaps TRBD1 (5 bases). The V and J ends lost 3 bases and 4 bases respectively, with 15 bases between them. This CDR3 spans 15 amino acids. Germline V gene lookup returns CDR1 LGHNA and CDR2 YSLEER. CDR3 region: CASSQGQILITEAFF. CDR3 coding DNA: TGCGCCAGCAGCCAGGGGCAAATCCTAATCACTGAAGCTTTCTTT.

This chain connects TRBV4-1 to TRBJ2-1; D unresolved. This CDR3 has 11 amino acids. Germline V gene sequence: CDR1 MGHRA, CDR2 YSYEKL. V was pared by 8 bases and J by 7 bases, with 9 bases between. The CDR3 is CASRAWNEQFF. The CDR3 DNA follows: TGCGCCAGCCGAGCCTGGAATGAGCAGTTCTTC.

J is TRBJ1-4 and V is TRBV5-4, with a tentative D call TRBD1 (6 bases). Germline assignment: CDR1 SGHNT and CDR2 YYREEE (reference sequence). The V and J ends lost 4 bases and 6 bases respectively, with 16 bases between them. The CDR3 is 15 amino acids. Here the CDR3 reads CASSASRGQYEKLFF. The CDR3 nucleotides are TGTGCCAGCAGCGCCTCCCGGGGGCAGTATGAAAAACTGTTTTTT.

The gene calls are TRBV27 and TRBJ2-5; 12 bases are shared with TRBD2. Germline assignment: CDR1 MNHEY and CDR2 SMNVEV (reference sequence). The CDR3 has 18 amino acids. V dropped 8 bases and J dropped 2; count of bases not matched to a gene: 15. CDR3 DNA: TGTGCCAGCCCCACAAGGGCTAGCGGGGGGGGAGGGCAAGAGACCCAGTACTTC. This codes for CASPTRASGGGGQETQYF.

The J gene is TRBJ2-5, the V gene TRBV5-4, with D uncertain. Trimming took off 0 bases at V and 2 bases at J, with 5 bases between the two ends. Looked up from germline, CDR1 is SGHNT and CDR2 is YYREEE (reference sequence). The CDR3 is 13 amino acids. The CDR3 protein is CASSLALQETQYF. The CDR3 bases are TGTGCCAGCAGCTTGGCTCTACAAGAGACCCAGTACTTC.

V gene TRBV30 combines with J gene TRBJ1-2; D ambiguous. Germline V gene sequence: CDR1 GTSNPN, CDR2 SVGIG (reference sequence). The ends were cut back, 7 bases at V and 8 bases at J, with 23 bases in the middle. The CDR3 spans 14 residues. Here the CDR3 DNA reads TGTGCCTTACGATCCCCGTACCTCCTAGGGGGCTACACCTTC. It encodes CALRSPYLLGGYTF.